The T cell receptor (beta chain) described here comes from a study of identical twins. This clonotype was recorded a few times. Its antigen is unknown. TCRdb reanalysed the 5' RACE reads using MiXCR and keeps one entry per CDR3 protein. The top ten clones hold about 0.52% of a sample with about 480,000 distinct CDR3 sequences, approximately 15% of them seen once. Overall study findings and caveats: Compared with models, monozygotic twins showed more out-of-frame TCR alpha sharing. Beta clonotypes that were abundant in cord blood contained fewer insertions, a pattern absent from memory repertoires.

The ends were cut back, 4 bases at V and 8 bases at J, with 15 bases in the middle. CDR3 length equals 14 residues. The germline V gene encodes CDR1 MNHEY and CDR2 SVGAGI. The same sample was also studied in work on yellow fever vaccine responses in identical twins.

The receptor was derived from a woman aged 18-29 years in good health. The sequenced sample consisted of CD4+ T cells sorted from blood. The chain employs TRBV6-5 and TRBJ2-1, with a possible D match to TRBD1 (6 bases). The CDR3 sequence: CASSLRGLGDEQFF. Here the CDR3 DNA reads TGTGCCAGCAGTTTAAGGGGGTTGGGGGATGAGCAGTTCTTC.